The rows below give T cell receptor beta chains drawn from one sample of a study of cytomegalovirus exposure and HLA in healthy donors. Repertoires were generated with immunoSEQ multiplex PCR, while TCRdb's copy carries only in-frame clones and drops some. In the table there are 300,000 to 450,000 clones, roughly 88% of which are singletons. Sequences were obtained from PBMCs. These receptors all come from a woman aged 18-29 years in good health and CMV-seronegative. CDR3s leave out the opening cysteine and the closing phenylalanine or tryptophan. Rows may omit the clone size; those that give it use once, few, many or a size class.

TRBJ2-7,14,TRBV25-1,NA,ASSLGLAGPTYEQY
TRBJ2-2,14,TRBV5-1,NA,ASSLNHREIAGELF
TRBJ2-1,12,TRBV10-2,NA,ASIREGSYNEQF
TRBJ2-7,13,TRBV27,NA,ASSLWTGASYEQY
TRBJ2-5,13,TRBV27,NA,ASSLYSGYQETQY
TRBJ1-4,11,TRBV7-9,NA,ASSPRGDEKLF
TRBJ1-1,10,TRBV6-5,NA,ASSFSGTEAF
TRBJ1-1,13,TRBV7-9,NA,ASSARGAMNTEAF
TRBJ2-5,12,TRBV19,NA,ASSITSFGETQY
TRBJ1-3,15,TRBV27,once,ASSLGADFNSGNTIY
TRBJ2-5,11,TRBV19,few,ASRGTGEETQY
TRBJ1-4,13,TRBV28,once,ASSQGTATNEKLF
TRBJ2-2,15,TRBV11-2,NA,ASSATAASGNTGELF
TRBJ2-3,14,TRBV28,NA,ASSFPSGDGTDTQY
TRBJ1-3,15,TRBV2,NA,ASSFQGQAPNGNTIY
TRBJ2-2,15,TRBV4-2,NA,ASSPFTAGKETGELF
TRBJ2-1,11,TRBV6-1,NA,ASSYRVQDEQF
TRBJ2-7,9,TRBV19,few,ASSNRGEQY
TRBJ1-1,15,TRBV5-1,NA,ASSIVSGGQMNTEAF
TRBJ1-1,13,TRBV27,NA,ASSLTGQLYTEAF
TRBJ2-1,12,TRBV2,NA,ASSFSSVYNEQF
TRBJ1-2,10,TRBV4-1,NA,ASSPQGDGYT
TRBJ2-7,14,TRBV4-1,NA,ASSQAPGLASYEQY
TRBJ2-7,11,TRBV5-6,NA,ASSLSGAYEQY
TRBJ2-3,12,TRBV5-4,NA,ASSLAKMTDTQY
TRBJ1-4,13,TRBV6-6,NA,ASSRRDRASEKLF
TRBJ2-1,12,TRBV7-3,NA,ASSPGQGGNEQF
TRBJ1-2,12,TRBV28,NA,ASSLGGRNYGYT
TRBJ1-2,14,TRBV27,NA,ASSFGTGASNYGYT
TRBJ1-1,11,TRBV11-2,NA,ASSLSGRAEAF
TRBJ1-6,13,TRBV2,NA,ASRLASSYNSPLH
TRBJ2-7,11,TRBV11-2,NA,ASSLQGLGEQY
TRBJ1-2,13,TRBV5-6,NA,ASSLMRVTNYGYT
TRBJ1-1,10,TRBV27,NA,ATTRQALEAF
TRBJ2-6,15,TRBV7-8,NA,ASSLMASASGANVLT
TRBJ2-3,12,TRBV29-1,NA,SIAGGPTTDTQY
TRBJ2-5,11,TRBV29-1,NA,SGIPGQQETQY
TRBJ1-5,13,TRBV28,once,ASRPRVHLNQPQH
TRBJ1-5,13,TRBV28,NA,ASSPGTLRGQPQH
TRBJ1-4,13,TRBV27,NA,ASSYEAGTNEKLF
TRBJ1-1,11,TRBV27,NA,ASSSQGGTEAF
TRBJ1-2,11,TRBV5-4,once,ASNRDGGYGYT
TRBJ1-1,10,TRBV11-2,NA,ASSSRGGEAF
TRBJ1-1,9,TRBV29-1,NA,SVVVYTEAF
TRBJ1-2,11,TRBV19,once,ASSIGLVYGYT
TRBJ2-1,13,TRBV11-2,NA,ASSKTGGSYNEQF
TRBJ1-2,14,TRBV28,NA,ASRQPGTGGNYGYT